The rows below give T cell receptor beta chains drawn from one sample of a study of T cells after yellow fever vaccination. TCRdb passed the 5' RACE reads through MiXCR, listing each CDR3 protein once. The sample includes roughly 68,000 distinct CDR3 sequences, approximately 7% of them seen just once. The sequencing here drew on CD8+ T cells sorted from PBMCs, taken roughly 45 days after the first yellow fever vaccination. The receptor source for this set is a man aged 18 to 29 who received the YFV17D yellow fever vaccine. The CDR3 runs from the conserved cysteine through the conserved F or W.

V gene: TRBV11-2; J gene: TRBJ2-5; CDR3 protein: CASSLGSTSFENQYF
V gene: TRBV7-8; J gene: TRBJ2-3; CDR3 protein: CASSLPRGGKYTDTQYF
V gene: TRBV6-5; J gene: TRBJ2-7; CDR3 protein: CASSYSRTLYEQYF
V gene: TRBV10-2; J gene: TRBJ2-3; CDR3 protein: CASSDGGTQYF
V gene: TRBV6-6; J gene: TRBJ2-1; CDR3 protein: CASSYGRLNEQFF
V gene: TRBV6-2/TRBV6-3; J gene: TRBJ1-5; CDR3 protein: CASSHRLGDENDQPQHF
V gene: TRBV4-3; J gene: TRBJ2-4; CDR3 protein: CASSQDNPSGGDLAKNIQYF
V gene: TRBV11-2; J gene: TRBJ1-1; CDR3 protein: CASSPNKRVNTEAFF
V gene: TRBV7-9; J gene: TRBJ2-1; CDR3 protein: CASSLEPSYNEQFF
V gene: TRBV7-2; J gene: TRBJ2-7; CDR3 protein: CASSPGGWRNGYF
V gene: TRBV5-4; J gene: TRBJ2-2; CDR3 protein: CASRPTPPTGELFF